Reported below is one TCR beta chain. A junction end diverges from the germline sequence, so it may reflect a read error. In the original processing: Scientists estimated how many nucleated cells there were by amplifying reference gene primers. The assay was immunoSEQ multiplex PCR, and TCRdb's table has in-frame clones only and misses some. The V and J calls and clone size are taken from that table; D and trimming were inferred from the DNA. The sample lists around 100,000 clones; more than 75% were seen once. These data belong to a study of blood T cell repertoires in COVID-19. Study summary: The United States, Italy and Spain were the sources of the acute and convalescent COVID-19 samples.

The receptor was isolated from a man aged 40-49 years with acute or convalescent COVID-19. The specimen sequenced was peripheral blood.

The CDR3 coding sequence is TGTGCCAGCAGTTCGGAGACAGTCTCCCACGAGCAGTACTTC. It codes for CASSSETVSHEQYF. The chain has TRBV27 and TRBJ2-7; TRBD1 is a possible D gene (5 bases). The CDR3 runs to 14 residues. From germline, CDR1 is MNHEY and CDR2 SMNVEV (reference sequence).